The subject of this entry is one TCR beta chain. These data are taken from a study of blood T cell repertoires in COVID-19. At the level of the study: COVID-19 samples, acute and convalescent, were from the United States, Italy and Spain. Sources were T cells, B-cell-depleted T cells, or PBMCs; the material itself was cDNA or gDNA.

Per the original methods: The authors estimated nucleated cell counts from reference gene primer amplification. Assay used: immunoSEQ multiplex PCR; TCRdb lists only in-frame clones, some missing. V and J calls and clone size are copied from that table; D and trimming were computed from the DNA. This table holds more than 30,000 clones, 85% to 90% found once. Trimming shortened V by 10 bases and J by 0 bases, and 12 bases separated the two germline ends. The CDR3 consists of 13 residues. CDR1 and CDR2 (germline): ENHRY, SYGVKD. The receptor was derived from a man aged 45-65 years with active or convalescent COVID-19. The specimen was peripheral blood. The rearrangement uses TRBV10-3 and TRBJ1-1; D gene uncertain. CDR3: CATAEGMNTEAFF. The DNA of the CDR3 is TGTGCCACCGCCGAGGGAATGAACACTGAAGCTTTCTTT.